The rows below give T cell receptor beta chains drawn from one sample of a study of blood T cells in healthy people across ages. One entry per CDR3 protein, called by TCRdb with MiXCR from the 5' RACE reads. The sample holds about 1.6 million distinct CDR3 sequences; roughly 32% are singletons and the top ten take around 11%. The sample comprised blood. These receptors originate from a woman aged 25 to 39 in good health. Each CDR3 is given with its conserved first and last residue. D genes are given only for firm matches. Clone size is shown for a subset of rows, as once, few, many or a class of expanded clone.

>NA|TRBJ2-4|TRBV20-1|TRBD2|15
TGCAGTGCTGGCGGCGGGACTAGCGGCAAAAACATTCAGTACTTC
CSAGGGTSGKNIQYF
>few|TRBJ1-5|TRBV3-1|TRBD1|16
TGTGCCAGCAGCCAGACAGGGGCTAAGGGGAATCAGCCCCAGCATTTT
CASSQTGAKGNQPQHF
>few|TRBJ1-1|TRBV4-1|TRBD1|15
TGCGCCAGCAGCCAGGGACAGGGGGCAGGGCCTGAAGCTTTCTTT
CASSQGQGAGPEAFF
>NA|TRBJ1-5|TRBV30|TRBD1|13
TGTGCCTGGGGGGGGACAGGTGAACGGCCCCAGCATTTT
CAWGGTGERPQHF
>few|TRBJ2-7|TRBV3-1|NA|15
TGTGCCAGCAGCCAAGACAGGGATTCTTTCTACGAGCAGTACTTC
CASSQDRDSFYEQYF
>NA|TRBJ2-3|TRBV28|NA|14
TGTGCCAGCAGGACGACACTCCTCACAGATACGCAGTATTTT
CASRTTLLTDTQYF
>few|TRBJ2-7|TRBV28|TRBD2|15
TGTGCCAGCCAAGTCCGGACTAGCGGGAACTACGAGCAGTACTTC
CASQVRTSGNYEQYF
>NA|TRBJ1-5|TRBV7-6|TRBD1|14
TGTGCCAGCAGCGCAACAGGGGGCGGTCAGCCCCAGCATTTT
CASSATGGGQPQHF
>NA|TRBJ1-1|TRBV4-1|NA|15
TGCGCCAGCAGCCAAGAAGGGACTAGAAACACTGAAGCTTTCTTT
CASSQEGTRNTEAFF
>NA|TRBJ1-5|TRBV20-1|NA|14
TGCAGTGTAAAGGGCGGGGGTAGCAATCAGCCCCAGCATTTT
CSVKGGGSNQPQHF
>NA|TRBJ1-5|TRBV6-2/TRBV6-3|NA|15
TGTGCCAGCAGCTCGACGGCGTCTAGCAATCAGCCCCAGCATTTT
CASSSTASSNQPQHF
>few|TRBJ1-1|TRBV27|NA|15
TGTGCCAGCAGTTTAATCGCGGCCGTGAACACTGAAGCTTTCTTT
CASSLIAAVNTEAFF
>few|TRBJ2-7|TRBV20-1|NA|14
TGCAGTGCTAGCGACTCGAACTTCGCCTACGAGCAGTACTTC
CSASDSNFAYEQYF
>few|TRBJ2-7|TRBV30|NA|15
TGTGCCTGGAGTGTGTTCGGGGGCCATACCTACGAGCAGTACTTC
CAWSVFGGHTYEQYF
>many|TRBJ2-1|TRBV7-2|TRBD2|15
TGTGCCAGCAGCTTTTGGACTAGCGGGAACAATGAGCAGTTCTTC
CASSFWTSGNNEQFF
>few|TRBJ1-2|TRBV20-1|TRBD1|15
TGCAGTGCTAGCAAGGGTCACAGGGGGCTAGTTGGCTACACCTTC
CSASKGHRGLVGYTF
>NA|TRBJ2-5|TRBV11-2|NA|14
TGTGCCAGCAGCTCCAGGGTTTTCGACGATGAGCAGTACTTC
CASSSRVFDDEQYF
>NA|TRBJ1-2|TRBV5-5|TRBD1|14
TGTGCCAGCAGCTTCCGGACAGGGCACTATGGCTACACCTTC
CASSFRTGHYGYTF
>NA|TRBJ2-2|TRBV7-9|TRBD2|16
TGTGCCAGCAGCTTATATGGACTAGCGGGGACCGGGGAGCTGTTTTTT
CASSLYGLAGTGELFF
>few|TRBJ2-5|TRBV6-1|NA|15
TGTGCCAGCAGTTCGGTACCAACCCGGGGGGAGACCCAGTACTTC
CASSSVPTRGETQYF
>NA|TRBJ2-1|TRBV12-3/TRBV12-4|NA|14
TGTGCCAGCAGTATAAAGGTCAGAGGGAATGAGCAGTTCTTC
CASSIKVRGNEQFF
>few|TRBJ1-4|TRBV4-2|NA|16
TGTGCCAGCAGCCAAGATGGCTCCGCAACTAATGAAAAACTGTTTTTT
CASSQDGSATNEKLFF
>many|TRBJ2-7|TRBV29-1|TRBD2|16
TGCAGCGTTGACGGACTAGCGGGAGGTCCAACCTACGAGCAGTACTTC
CSVDGLAGGPTYEQYF
>few|TRBJ2-5|TRBV7-8|NA|17
TGTGCCAGCAGCCAGGTGGGGGCGGAGATGTACCAAGAGACCCAGTACTTC
CASSQVGAEMYQETQYF
>NA|TRBJ1-4|TRBV15|NA|15
TGTGCCACCAGTCGCAGGGGTGCAACTAATGAAAAACGGTTTTTT
CATSRRGATNEKRFF
>NA|TRBJ1-4|TRBV20-1|NA|11
TGCAGTGCTAGTGTTCTTGAAAAACTGTTTTTT
CSASVLEKLFF
>NA|TRBJ2-7|TRBV7-2|NA|14
TGTGCCAGCAGCTTCCGGGTAACGCCCTACGAGCAGTACTTC
CASSFRVTPYEQYF
>NA|TRBJ2-7|TRBV5-1|TRBD2|17
TGCGCCAGCAGCTTGGTCTTAAGGGAGCGGGAGAGGAACGAGCAGTACTTC
CASSLVLRERERNEQYF
>many|TRBJ2-3|TRBV6-5|NA|16
TGTGCCAGCAGTTACTCGAGCGGCGTTAGCACAGATACGCAGTATTTT
CASSYSSGVSTDTQYF
>NA|TRBJ1-2|TRBV3-1|NA|12
TGTGCCAGCAGCCACAGCCAAGGTGGCTACAACTTC
CASSHSQGGYNF
>NA|TRBJ2-3|TRBV9|TRBD1|16
TGTGCCAGCAGCGTAGCACAGGGGCGGTCGACAGATACGCAGTATTTT
CASSVAQGRSTDTQYF
>NA|TRBJ2-7|TRBV15|TRBD1|15
TGTGCCACCAGCAACCGACAGGGGGCCCGGAACGAGCAGTACTTC
CATSNRQGARNEQYF
>few|TRBJ1-2|TRBV9|TRBD1|15
TGTGCCAGCAGCGCACAATGGACAGGTCCCAGTGGCTACACCTTC
CASSAQWTGPSGYTF
>few|TRBJ2-5|TRBV6-5|NA|13
TGTGCCAGCAGTTATTCGACTAGTGGGACCCAGTACTTC
CASSYSTSGTQYF
>few|TRBJ2-1|TRBV3-1|TRBD2|16
TGTGCCAGCAGCCGCCGTGGGCTAGCGGAATCGGGTGAGCAGTTCTTC
CASSRRGLAESGEQFF
>NA|TRBJ2-1|TRBV20-1|NA|16
TGCAGTGCGACCTCGGGGGCGGGGGCGATCTACAATGAGCAGTTCTTC
CSATSGAGAIYNEQFF
>NA|TRBJ1-5|TRBV5-6|NA|15
TGTGCCAGCAGCCAGTGGGATGCTCGCAATCAGCCCCAGCATTTT
CASSQWDARNQPQHF
>few|TRBJ1-2|TRBV10-2|NA|13
TGCGCCAGCAGTGAGTCGATGGTTGATGGCTACACCTTC
CASSESMVDGYTF
>few|TRBJ2-1|TRBV20-1|NA|10
TGCAGTTCAGGACCTAATGAGCAGTTCTTC
CSSGPNEQFF
>few|TRBJ1-1|TRBV2|NA|13
TGTGCCAGCAGGGCGCTGGGGGGGACTGAAGCTTTCTTT
CASRALGGTEAFF
>NA|TRBJ2-1|TRBV7-8|NA|15
TGTGCCAGCAGCTTCTCTACGTATCTTAGTTCGGAGCAGTTCTTC
CASSFSTYLSSEQFF
>once|TRBJ2-3|TRBV5-6|NA|19
TGTGCCAGCAGCTCCATACCGGGTTTTCTGGGGACCCGCACAGATACGCAGTATTTT
CASSSIPGFLGTRTDTQYF
>few|TRBJ1-1|TRBV10-3|NA|12
TGTGCCGCCCAGGGCTCGAACACTGAAGCTTTCTTT
CAAQGSNTEAFF
>few|TRBJ2-7|TRBV5-5|NA|15
TGTGCCAGCAGCTTGTTGTCGACCTCCGGTCGCGAGCAGTACTTC
CASSLLSTSGREQYF
>NA|TRBJ1-1|TRBV29-1|TRBD1|14
TGCAGCGTTGAAGATGGGACAGGGAAAATTGAAGCTTTCTTT
CSVEDGTGKIEAFF
>NA|TRBJ1-2|TRBV2|TRBD1|14
TGTGCCAGCAGTGGTGGGACAGGGGCCGGCGGCTACACCTTC
CASSGGTGAGGYTF
>NA|TRBJ2-5|TRBV28|TRBD2|13
TGTGCCACCAATCTTAGCGGGATCGGGGAGCAGTACTTC
CATNLSGIGEQYF
>few|TRBJ2-7|TRBV25-1|NA|12
TGTGCCAGCAGTAGGACCCGACACGAGCAGTACTTC
CASSRTRHEQYF
>NA|TRBJ1-2|TRBV6-5|NA|14
TGTGCCAGCAGCCGTACCCCAGGGAACTATGGCTACACCTTC
CASSRTPGNYGYTF
>many|TRBJ1-2|TRBV7-3|TRBD1|13
TGTGCCAGCAGTTTGACAGGGGGGAGCGGCTACACCTTC
CASSLTGGSGYTF
>NA|TRBJ1-4|TRBV12-3/TRBV12-4|TRBD1|19
TGTGCCAGCAGCCCAACGGCCAGGGGGCCTATGGCAACTAATGAAAAACTGTTTTTT
CASSPTARGPMATNEKLFF
>NA|TRBJ2-3|TRBV27|NA|15
TGTGCCAGCAGTTTAGGGGCTCACGCCACAGATACGCAGTATTTT
CASSLGAHATDTQYF
>NA|TRBJ2-1|TRBV20-1|TRBD2|15
TGCAGTGCCCCGACGGCGGGGGACCCCTACAATGAGCAGTTCTTC
CSAPTAGDPYNEQFF
>NA|TRBJ2-1|TRBV29-1|TRBD2|17
TGCAGCGTTGATTGGCTAGCGGGAGAATGGGCCTACAATGGGCAGTTCTTC
CSVDWLAGEWAYNGQFF
>few|TRBJ2-7|TRBV5-1|NA|14
TGCGCCAGCAGACCCGATCGTAGTCCCTACGAGCAGTACTTC
CASRPDRSPYEQYF